The clone carrying this TCR beta chain showed up many times. Its antigen is unknown. Template switching, a step in the protocol, added a universal primer site, and cDNA carried unique molecular identifiers. TCRdb redid the calling of the 5' RACE reads with MiXCR, one entry per CDR3 protein. The table includes 350,000 or so distinct CDR3 sequences, around 12% detected once. This CDR3 contains 19 residues. With 3 bases clipped from V and 1 base from J, the junction kept 13 bases outside the gene matches. CDR1 ENHRY and CDR2 SYGVKD come from the germline V gene. In every case, the donor was a healthy Caucasian. This sample is part of a study of identical twins. Study-wide findings and caveats: Invariant populations such as MAIT and iNKT cells could partly muddle zero-insertion analyses.

These same data were also listed under a study on yellow fever vaccine responses in identical twins.

This sequence was found in a woman under 30 in good health. Input material: CD8+ T cells sorted from blood. J is TRBJ2-1 and V is TRBV10-3, with TRBD2 matching over 9 bases. CDR3 sequence: CAISDGGTGTSRSYNEQFF. The CDR3 DNA sequence: TGTGCCATCAGTGATGGAGGAACCGGGACTAGCCGGTCCTACAATGAGCAGTTCTTC.